The sequence of this TCR beta chain was determined in a study of T-cell reconstitution after alpha-beta-depleted transplantation in children. Preparation of the TCRbeta library involved a method that used unique molecular identifiers. TCRdb re-called the PCR reads with MiXCR, one entry per CDR3 protein. The sample has around 580,000 distinct CDR3 sequences, around 23% seen once. Germline assignment: CDR1 SGHAT and CDR2 FQNNGV. V lost 9 bases and J 3 bases, leaving 20 bases between the germline ends. The CDR3 is 16 amino acids. With regard to this clonotype: Its specificity is unknown.

Whole-study findings and limits: Several hundred expanded graft clones reportedly were the source of alpha-beta T cells about two months after transplant. Counts and diversity of T cells one year after transplant came mostly from newly produced T cells. After transplant, high TCRbeta diversity at day 60 in some patients arose from surviving recipient T cells and thymic progenitors.

This chain joins TRBV11-2 and TRBJ1-4; D unclear. This clonotype was obtained from a boy under three years old who had a stem cell transplant for acute myeloid leukemia, so the T cells may come from the graft donor. Sequences were derived from PBMCs, mostly from graft donor cells, sampled 360 days after TCRalphabeta/CD19-depleted stem cell transplant. The chain's CDR3 is CASMSLAGKANEKLFF. The CDR3 bases are TGTGCCAGTATGAGCCTGGCGGGGAAGGCTAATGAAAAACTGTTTTTT.